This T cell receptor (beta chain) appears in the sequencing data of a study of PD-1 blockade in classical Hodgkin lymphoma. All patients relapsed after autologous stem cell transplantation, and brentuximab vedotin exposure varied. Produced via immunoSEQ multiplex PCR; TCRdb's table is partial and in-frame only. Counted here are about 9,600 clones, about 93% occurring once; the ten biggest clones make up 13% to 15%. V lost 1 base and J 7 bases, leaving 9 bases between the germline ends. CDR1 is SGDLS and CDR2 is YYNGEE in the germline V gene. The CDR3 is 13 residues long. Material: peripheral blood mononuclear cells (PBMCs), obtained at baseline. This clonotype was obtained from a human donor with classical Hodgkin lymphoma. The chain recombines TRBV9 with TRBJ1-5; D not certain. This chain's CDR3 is CASSVMAAQPQHF. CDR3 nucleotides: TGTGCCAGCAGCGTAATGGCAGCGCAGCCCCAGCATTTT.